This is a list of T cell receptor beta chains from one sample in a study of T cell repertoires in cytomegalovirus infection. TCRdb passed the reads through MiXCR, listing each CDR3 protein once. The table shows about 700,000 distinct CDR3 sequences, with around a third occurring only once. For these TCRs, the target antigens are not known. The sample here was cultured PBMCs, taken from culture after CMV antigen stimulation. Receptor source: a human donor in good health (CMV status not recorded). Some clones in this sample may be carry-over from other donors' samples. CDR3s include the opening cysteine and the closing phenylalanine or tryptophan. The D gene is left open where the match is weak. Part of the rows lack a size; the others show once, few, many or a class for expanded clones.

CDR3aa: CASSLGTSFPFF
v_gene: TRBV7-9
abundance: NA
j_gene: TRBJ2-1
d_gene: TRBD2

CDR3aa: CASSEQILSGNTIYF
v_gene: TRBV4-1
abundance: NA
j_gene: TRBJ1-3
d_gene: NA

CDR3aa: CASHDMTGSPTEAFF
v_gene: TRBV7-9
abundance: few
j_gene: TRBJ1-1
d_gene: NA

CDR3aa: CSARRDTQETQYF
v_gene: TRBV20-1
abundance: few
j_gene: TRBJ2-5
d_gene: NA

CDR3aa: CASSLALGEDTQYF
v_gene: TRBV7-9
abundance: NA
j_gene: TRBJ2-3
d_gene: NA

CDR3aa: CASSRGTAISPYEQYF
v_gene: TRBV5-1
abundance: NA
j_gene: TRBJ2-7
d_gene: TRBD1

CDR3aa: CASPQGGVGTEAFF
v_gene: TRBV7-2
abundance: NA
j_gene: TRBJ1-1
d_gene: TRBD1

CDR3aa: CASSENGLGETQYF
v_gene: TRBV2
abundance: few
j_gene: TRBJ2-5
d_gene: NA

CDR3aa: CASSLGVTAATNEKLFF
v_gene: TRBV7-2
abundance: NA
j_gene: TRBJ1-4
d_gene: NA

CDR3aa: CAYSSVNSPLHF
v_gene: TRBV6-6
abundance: NA
j_gene: TRBJ1-6
d_gene: NA

CDR3aa: CASSSLEDNEQFF
v_gene: TRBV5-4
abundance: NA
j_gene: TRBJ2-1
d_gene: NA

CDR3aa: CASSFRGIYEQFF
v_gene: TRBV7-2
abundance: many
j_gene: TRBJ2-1
d_gene: NA

CDR3aa: CASSLVGGTSNSPLHF
v_gene: TRBV7-2
abundance: NA
j_gene: TRBJ1-6
d_gene: NA

CDR3aa: CASSQVGLAGADTQYF
v_gene: TRBV4-3
abundance: NA
j_gene: TRBJ2-3
d_gene: TRBD2

CDR3aa: CASTRGGRETQYF
v_gene: TRBV12-3/TRBV12-4
abundance: few
j_gene: TRBJ2-5
d_gene: NA

CDR3aa: CASSGGLWAFF
v_gene: TRBV6-1
abundance: NA
j_gene: TRBJ1-1
d_gene: NA

CDR3aa: CASSLASRVADTQYF
v_gene: TRBV7-2
abundance: many
j_gene: TRBJ2-3
d_gene: NA

CDR3aa: CSAIRQTSTDTQYF
v_gene: TRBV20-1
abundance: NA
j_gene: TRBJ2-3
d_gene: NA

CDR3aa: CASSLVAGSGQYF
v_gene: TRBV7-2
abundance: NA
j_gene: TRBJ2-7
d_gene: NA

CDR3aa: CASSLTWGAEKLFF
v_gene: TRBV7-6
abundance: NA
j_gene: TRBJ1-4
d_gene: NA

CDR3aa: CASSSFTGLAGVNEQFF
v_gene: TRBV6-2/TRBV6-3
abundance: once
j_gene: TRBJ2-1
d_gene: TRBD2

CDR3aa: CASSLRLAGVQETQYF
v_gene: TRBV11-2
abundance: many
j_gene: TRBJ2-5
d_gene: TRBD2

CDR3aa: CATSRERFTTGTYEQYF
v_gene: TRBV15
abundance: few
j_gene: TRBJ2-7
d_gene: TRBD1

CDR3aa: CASSPGGGSGEQYF
v_gene: TRBV7-6
abundance: NA
j_gene: TRBJ2-7
d_gene: NA

CDR3aa: CASIRQGTDTQYF
v_gene: TRBV6-2/TRBV6-3
abundance: few
j_gene: TRBJ2-3
d_gene: NA

CDR3aa: CAISRGRAEETQYF
v_gene: TRBV10-3
abundance: few
j_gene: TRBJ2-5
d_gene: NA

CDR3aa: CASSLSGTGRTGYTF
v_gene: TRBV28
abundance: NA
j_gene: TRBJ1-2
d_gene: TRBD1

CDR3aa: CASSLRAENTGELFF
v_gene: TRBV5-1
abundance: few
j_gene: TRBJ2-2
d_gene: NA

CDR3aa: CASRRGGMSTDTQYF
v_gene: TRBV7-9
abundance: NA
j_gene: TRBJ2-3
d_gene: TRBD2

CDR3aa: CASSLLGAVSGANVLTF
v_gene: TRBV12-3/TRBV12-4
abundance: NA
j_gene: TRBJ2-6
d_gene: NA

CDR3aa: CASSVTGGRFDEQYF
v_gene: TRBV4-2
abundance: few
j_gene: TRBJ2-7
d_gene: TRBD1

CDR3aa: CASSAYYNEQFF
v_gene: TRBV5-5
abundance: NA
j_gene: TRBJ2-1
d_gene: NA

CDR3aa: CSVETGVSSDTQYF
v_gene: TRBV29-1
abundance: NA
j_gene: TRBJ2-3
d_gene: TRBD1

CDR3aa: CAAHTRSPASGEDTQYF
v_gene: TRBV28
abundance: NA
j_gene: TRBJ2-3
d_gene: TRBD2

CDR3aa: CASSPRGRAFYEQYF
v_gene: TRBV7-9
abundance: many
j_gene: TRBJ2-7
d_gene: NA

CDR3aa: CASRQGDGYTF
v_gene: TRBV2
abundance: NA
j_gene: TRBJ1-2
d_gene: NA

CDR3aa: CASSLTLAGEETQYF
v_gene: TRBV5-1
abundance: once
j_gene: TRBJ2-5
d_gene: TRBD2

CDR3aa: CASSLFTTGEDEKLFF
v_gene: TRBV5-1
abundance: NA
j_gene: TRBJ1-4
d_gene: TRBD1

CDR3aa: CASSSGAKGEKLFF
v_gene: TRBV7-9
abundance: NA
j_gene: TRBJ1-4
d_gene: NA

CDR3aa: CASSHASTNYGYTF
v_gene: TRBV27
abundance: few
j_gene: TRBJ1-2
d_gene: NA

CDR3aa: CASSLSRTTTKYNEQFF
v_gene: TRBV11-2
abundance: few
j_gene: TRBJ2-1
d_gene: NA

CDR3aa: CSASDFGTGGNYNEQFF
v_gene: TRBV20-1
abundance: few
j_gene: TRBJ2-1
d_gene: NA

CDR3aa: CATQPTGGGYNEQFF
v_gene: TRBV24-1
abundance: NA
j_gene: TRBJ2-1
d_gene: TRBD1

CDR3aa: CASSLAGRATETQYF
v_gene: TRBV19
abundance: NA
j_gene: TRBJ2-5
d_gene: TRBD2

CDR3aa: CASGATRTGELFF
v_gene: TRBV6-2/TRBV6-3
abundance: NA
j_gene: TRBJ2-2
d_gene: NA

CDR3aa: CASSSLQGYNEQFF
v_gene: TRBV7-8
abundance: many
j_gene: TRBJ2-1
d_gene: TRBD1

CDR3aa: CSARDPVTGVNGYTF
v_gene: TRBV20-1
abundance: NA
j_gene: TRBJ1-2
d_gene: TRBD1

CDR3aa: CASSLRVLETEAFF
v_gene: TRBV11-2
abundance: NA
j_gene: TRBJ1-1
d_gene: NA

CDR3aa: CASSPPRWRNTDTQYF
v_gene: TRBV6-1
abundance: NA
j_gene: TRBJ2-3
d_gene: NA

CDR3aa: CASSRRHQPQHF
v_gene: TRBV7-2
abundance: NA
j_gene: TRBJ1-5
d_gene: NA

CDR3aa: CASSDRHQPQHF
v_gene: TRBV6-1
abundance: few
j_gene: TRBJ1-5
d_gene: NA

CDR3aa: CASSLRDSTQSYYEQYF
v_gene: TRBV7-2
abundance: many
j_gene: TRBJ2-7
d_gene: TRBD1

CDR3aa: CASSPDSQFETQYF
v_gene: TRBV7-2
abundance: few
j_gene: TRBJ2-5
d_gene: NA

CDR3aa: CASSAIRELFF
v_gene: TRBV2
abundance: NA
j_gene: TRBJ1-4
d_gene: NA

CDR3aa: CASSVGTGAQPYNEQFF
v_gene: TRBV9
abundance: few
j_gene: TRBJ2-1
d_gene: TRBD1

CDR3aa: CASSLDFGTYYTDTQYF
v_gene: TRBV7-6
abundance: NA
j_gene: TRBJ2-3
d_gene: NA

CDR3aa: CATGGHVNIQYF
v_gene: TRBV28
abundance: few
j_gene: TRBJ2-4
d_gene: NA